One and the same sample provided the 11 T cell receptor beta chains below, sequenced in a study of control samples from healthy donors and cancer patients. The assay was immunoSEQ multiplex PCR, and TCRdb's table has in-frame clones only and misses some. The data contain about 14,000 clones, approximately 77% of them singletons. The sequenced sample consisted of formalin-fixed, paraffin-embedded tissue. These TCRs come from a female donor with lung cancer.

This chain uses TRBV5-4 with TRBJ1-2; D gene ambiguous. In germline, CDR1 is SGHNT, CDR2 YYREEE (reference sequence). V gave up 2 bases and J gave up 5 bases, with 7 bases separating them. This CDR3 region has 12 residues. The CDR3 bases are TGTGCCAGCAGCTTAGATCCATATGGCTACACCTTC. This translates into CASSLDPYGYTF.

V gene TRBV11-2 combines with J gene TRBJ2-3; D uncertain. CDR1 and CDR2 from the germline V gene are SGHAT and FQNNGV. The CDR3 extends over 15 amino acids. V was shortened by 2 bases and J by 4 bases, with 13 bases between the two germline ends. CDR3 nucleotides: TGTGCCAGCAGCTTACAGGTTTTTACCTCAGATACGCAGTATTTT. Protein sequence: CASSLQVFTSDTQYF.

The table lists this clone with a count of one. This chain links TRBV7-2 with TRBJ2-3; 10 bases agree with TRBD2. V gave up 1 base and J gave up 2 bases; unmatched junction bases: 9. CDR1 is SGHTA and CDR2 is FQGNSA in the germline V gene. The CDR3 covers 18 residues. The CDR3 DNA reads TGTGCCAGCAGCTTAGTAGCGGGGGGCCCCGCCCCCACAGATACGCAGTATTTT. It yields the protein CASSLVAGGPAPTDTQYF.

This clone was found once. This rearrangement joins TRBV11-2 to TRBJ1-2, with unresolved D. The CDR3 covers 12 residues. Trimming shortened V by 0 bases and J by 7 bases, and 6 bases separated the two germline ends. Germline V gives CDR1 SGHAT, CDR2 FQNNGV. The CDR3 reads CASSLDVAGYTF. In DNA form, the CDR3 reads TGTGCCAGCAGCTTAGATGTCGCTGGCTACACCTTC. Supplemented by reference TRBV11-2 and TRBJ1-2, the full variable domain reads EAGVAQSPRYKIIEKRQSVAFWCNPISGHATLYWYQQILGQGPKLLIQFQNNGVVDDSQLPKDRFSAERLKGVDSTLKIQPAKLEDSAVYLCASSLDVAGYTFGSGTRLTVV.

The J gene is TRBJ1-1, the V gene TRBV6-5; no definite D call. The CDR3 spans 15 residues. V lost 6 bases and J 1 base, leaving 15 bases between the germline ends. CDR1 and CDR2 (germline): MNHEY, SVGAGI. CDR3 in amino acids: CASRDYTGGNTEAFF. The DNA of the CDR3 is TGTGCCAGCAGGGATTACACCGGTGGGAACACTGAAGCTTTCTTT.

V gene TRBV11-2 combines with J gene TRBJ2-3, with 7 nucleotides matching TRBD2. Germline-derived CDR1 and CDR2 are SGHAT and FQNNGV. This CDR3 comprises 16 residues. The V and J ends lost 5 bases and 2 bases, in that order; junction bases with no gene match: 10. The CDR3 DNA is TGTGCCAGCAGCCCGCGAGGGGCGGGGGACACAGATACGCAGTATTTT. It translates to CASSPRGAGDTDTQYF.

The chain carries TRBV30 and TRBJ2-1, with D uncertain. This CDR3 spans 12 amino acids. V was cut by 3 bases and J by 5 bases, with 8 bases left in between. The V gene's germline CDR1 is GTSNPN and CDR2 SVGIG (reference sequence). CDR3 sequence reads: CAWSPYDNEQFF. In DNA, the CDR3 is TGTGCCTGGAGCCCCTATGACAATGAGCAGTTCTTC.

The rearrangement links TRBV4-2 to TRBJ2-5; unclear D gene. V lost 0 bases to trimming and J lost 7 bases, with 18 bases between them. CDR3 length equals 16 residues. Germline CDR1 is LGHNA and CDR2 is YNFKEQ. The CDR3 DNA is TGTGCCAGCAGCCAAGATTTCGACTCCCTACTACGGACCCAGTACTTC. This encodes CASSQDFDSLLRTQYF.

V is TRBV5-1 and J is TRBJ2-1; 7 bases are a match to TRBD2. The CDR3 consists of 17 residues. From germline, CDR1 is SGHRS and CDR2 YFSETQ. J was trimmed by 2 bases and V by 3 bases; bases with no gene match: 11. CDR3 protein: CASSSSLSSGAYNEQFF. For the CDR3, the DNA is TGCGCCAGCAGCTCGTCCCTCTCTAGCGGAGCCTACAATGAGCAGTTCTTC. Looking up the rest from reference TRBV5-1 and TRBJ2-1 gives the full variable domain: KAGVTQTPRYLIKTRGQQVTLSCSPISGHRSVSWYQQTPGQGLQFLFEYFSETQRNKGNFPGRFSGRQFSNSRSEMNVSTLELGDSALYLCASSSSLSSGAYNEQFFGPGTRLTVL.

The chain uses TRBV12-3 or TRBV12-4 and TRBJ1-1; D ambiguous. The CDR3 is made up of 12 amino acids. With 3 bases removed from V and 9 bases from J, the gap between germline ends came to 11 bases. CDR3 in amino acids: CASSFGGRQAFF. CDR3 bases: TGTGCCAGCAGTTTTGGAGGGAGGCAAGCTTTCTTT.

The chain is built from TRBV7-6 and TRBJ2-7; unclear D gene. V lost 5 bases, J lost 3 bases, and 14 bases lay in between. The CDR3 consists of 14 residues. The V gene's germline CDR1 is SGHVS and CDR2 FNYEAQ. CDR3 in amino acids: CASSISMGIYEQYF. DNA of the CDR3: TGTGCCAGCAGCATCAGCATGGGAATCTACGAGCAGTACTTC.